A selection of T cell receptor beta chains follows, all from one sample in a study of technical replicates of blood from a handful of donors. The table came from immunoSEQ multiplex PCR; TCRdb's copy has only in-frame clones and leaves some out. The sample lists about 70,000 clones; roughly 92% were seen once. The sample taken for sequencing was PBMCs. The receptors were sampled from a human donor in good health. Some clones in this sample may be carry-over from other donors' samples. Both conserved end residues are part of each CDR3. A D gene is named only where the DNA matches it firmly. Size is stated for part of the rows, as once, few or many counts, or as a class when the clone is expanded.

abundance,v_gene,j_gene,d_gene,len,CDR3aa,CDR3nt
once,TRBV7-8,TRBJ2-3,-,16,CASSLLSGWSTDTQYF,TGTGCCAGCAGCTTACTAAGCGGGTGGAGCACAGATACGCAGTATTTT
-,TRBV12-5,TRBJ2-5,TRBD1,14,CASGRTGGDETQYF,TGTGCTAGTGGTAGGACAGGGGGTGACGAGACCCAGTACTTC
-,TRBV5-1,TRBJ2-7,-,12,CASSPTFGEQYF,TGCGCCAGCAGCCCCACCTTCGGGGAGCAGTACTTC
once,TRBV7-2,TRBJ2-1,TRBD2,15,CASSGYSGGADEQFF,TGTGCCAGCAGCGGTTATAGCGGGGGGGCCGATGAGCAGTTCTTC
-,TRBV7-8,TRBJ1-2,-,15,CASSLVGGAVNGYTF,TGTGCCAGCAGCTTAGTTGGGGGGGCGGTTAATGGCTACACCTTC
-,TRBV27,TRBJ2-1,-,14,CASSFQGYYNEQFF,TGTGCCAGCAGTTTTCAGGGATACTACAATGAGCAGTTCTTC
-,TRBV2,TRBJ1-4,-,15,CASSGLGGPMEKLFF,TGTGCCAGCAGTGGCCTCGGGGGGCCTATGGAAAAACTGTTTTTT
-,TRBV4-1,TRBJ1-4,-,16,CASSRTVLAFNEKLFF,TGCGCCAGCAGCCGGACTGTTTTGGCGTTTAATGAAAAACTGTTTTTT
-,TRBV5-1,TRBJ2-3,TRBD2,14,CASRLAPSTDTQYF,TGCGCCAGCAGACTAGCGCCCTCCACAGATACGCAGTATTTT
-,TRBV6-1,TRBJ2-7,-,15,CASSFRGSSYNEQYF,TGTGCCAGCAGTTTTAGAGGGAGCTCGTATAACGAGCAGTACTTC
-,TRBV27,TRBJ1-1,TRBD1,15,CASSLHAGGMAEAFF,TGTGCCAGCAGTTTACACGCAGGGGGAATGGCTGAAGCTTTCTTT
-,TRBV5-8,TRBJ1-6,-,15,CASSLASSGISPLHF,TGTGCCAGCAGCTTGGCCTCGTCAGGGATTTCACCCCTCCACTTT
-,TRBV7-9,TRBJ2-7,TRBD2,17,CASSSGAGGTRHYEQYF,TGTGCCAGCAGCTCTGGCGCGGGGGGGACCAGACACTACGAGCAGTACTTC
-,TRBV6-5,TRBJ1-1,-,14,CASSYSGSTPEAFF,TGTGCCAGCAGTTACTCGGGCAGTACCCCTGAAGCTTTCTTT
-,TRBV6-5,TRBJ1-2,TRBD1,13,CASSYESTGEGTF,TGTGCCAGCAGTTACGAGTCGACAGGGGAGGGGACCTTC
-,TRBV6-1,TRBJ1-1,-,13,CASRQGMNTEAFF,TGTGCCAGCAGGCAGGGAATGAACACTGAAGCTTTCTTT
-,TRBV7-9,TRBJ1-1,-,14,CASSLAREVTKAFF,TGTGCCAGCAGCTTAGCGCGGGAGGTAACTAAAGCTTTCTTT
-,TRBV15,TRBJ2-3,-,16,CATSSPLWRGTDTQYF,TGTGCCACCAGCTCGCCTCTTTGGAGGGGCACAGATACGCAGTATTTT
-,TRBV19,TRBJ2-2,-,15,CASSLYVGGTGELFF,TGTGCCAGTAGTCTATACGTAGGGGGCACCGGGGAGCTGTTTTTT
-,TRBV11-1,TRBJ1-3,-,15,CASSRDTTSGNTIYF,TGTGCCAGCAGCCGGGACACTACCTCTGGAAACACCATATATTTT
-,TRBV2,TRBJ1-2,-,13,CASSVDSLYGYTF,TGTGCCAGCAGTGTGGACAGCCTCTATGGCTACACCTTC
-,TRBV5-1,TRBJ2-1,TRBD2,15,CASSPLAGPYNEQFF,TGCGCCAGCAGCCCCTTAGCGGGGCCTTACAATGAGCAGTTCTTC
-,TRBV14,TRBJ1-4,TRBD1,15,CASSQQGAGNEKLFF,TGTGCCAGCAGCCAGCAGGGGGCTGGAAATGAAAAACTGTTTTTT
-,TRBV28,TRBJ2-7,TRBD2,16,CASSFTLAGLTYEQYF,TGTGCCAGCAGTTTTACCCTAGCGGGGCTAACCTACGAGCAGTACTTC
-,TRBV4-2,TRBJ1-4,-,14,CASSHERINEKLFF,TGTGCCAGCAGCCACGAGAGGATCAATGAAAAACTGTTTTTT
-,TRBV23-1,TRBJ1-4,TRBD1,17,CASSHGQGIPTNEKLFF,TGCGCCAGCAGTCATGGACAGGGGATACCAACTAATGAAAAACTGTTTTTT
-,TRBV6-6,TRBJ2-7,-,15,CASSRDRVSSYEQYF,TGTGCCAGCAGTCGAGACAGAGTAAGCTCCTACGAGCAGTACTTC
-,TRBV29-1,TRBJ2-3,-,14,CSVSWSSRTDTQYF,TGCAGCGTGAGTTGGTCTAGCAGGACAGATACGCAGTATTTT
-,TRBV6-5,TRBJ1-1,TRBD1,15,CASSWDRVMNTEAFF,TGTGCCAGCAGTTGGGACAGGGTCATGAACACTGAAGCTTTCTTT
-,TRBV6-5,TRBJ2-1,-,14,CASQSTGAYNEQFF,TGTGCCAGCCAGAGTACGGGGGCCTACAATGAGCAGTTCTTC
few,TRBV5-4,TRBJ2-3,-,15,CASSPGGSSTDTQYF,TGTGCCAGCAGCCCTGGGGGGTCGAGCACAGATACGCAGTATTTT
-,TRBV15,TRBJ2-3,TRBD1,15,CATSRVDRSTDTQYF,TGTGCCACCAGCAGAGTGGACAGGAGCACAGATACGCAGTATTTT
-,TRBV7-9,TRBJ2-1,TRBD2,12,CASSFSGGEQFF,TGTGCCAGCAGCTTTAGCGGGGGAGAGCAGTTCTTC
-,TRBV7-8,TRBJ1-4,-,13,CASSPRVVEKLFF,TGTGCCAGCAGCCCCAGGGTGGTTGAAAAACTGTTTTTT
-,TRBV15,TRBJ2-7,-,13,CATSRDPGNEQYF,TGTGCCACCAGCAGAGATCCGGGGAACGAGCAGTACTTC
-,TRBV7-2,TRBJ2-2,TRBD1,15,CASSPRQGQNGELFF,TGTGCCAGCAGCCCACGACAGGGGCAGAACGGGGAGCTGTTTTTT
medium-sized,TRBV5-1,TRBJ1-1,-,14,CASSLGGGYTEAFF,TGCGCCAGCAGCCTGGGGGGCGGTTACACTGAAGCTTTCTTT
-,TRBV6-1,TRBJ2-2,-,14,CASSEGTDTGELFF,TGTGCCAGCAGTGAAGGGACAGACACCGGGGAGCTGTTTTTT
-,TRBV7-2,TRBJ2-7,TRBD2,12,CASTSGGYEQYF,TGTGCCAGCACCTCGGGGGGATACGAGCAGTACTTC
-,TRBV9,TRBJ1-1,TRBD1,13,CASSGQGAGEAFF,TGTGCCAGCAGCGGACAGGGGGCTGGTGAAGCTTTCTTT
-,TRBV21-1,TRBJ1-6,-,14,CASTLGRGFSPLHF,TGTGCCAGCACCCTGGGCAGGGGTTTTTCACCCCTCCACTTT
-,TRBV7-8,TRBJ1-1,-,15,CASSLPAGVGTEAFF,TGTGCCAGCAGCCTGCCCGCAGGGGTGGGAACTGAAGCTTTCTTT
-,TRBV28,TRBJ1-2,-,15,CASSQEIGHAYGYTF,TGTGCCAGCAGTCAAGAAATTGGACACGCCTATGGCTACACCTTC
-,TRBV7-2,TRBJ2-5,TRBD2,16,CASSLVVSSGWETQYF,TGTGCCAGCAGCTTAGTTGTGTCTAGCGGATGGGAGACCCAGTACTTC
once,TRBV10-3,TRBJ2-3,TRBD2,14,CAISPSGRTDTQYF,TGTGCCATCAGTCCTAGCGGGAGAACAGATACGCAGTATTTT
-,TRBV6-1,TRBJ1-6,-,15,CASSPNPGYNSPLHF,TGTGCCAGCAGCCCAAATCCAGGCTATAATTCACCCCTCCACTTT
-,TRBV2,TRBJ2-2,TRBD1,15,CASRVGTGLTGELFF,TGTGCCAGCAGGGTCGGGACAGGGTTAACCGGGGAGCTGTTTTTT
-,TRBV7-2,TRBJ2-1,TRBD2,15,CASTKTSDGYNEQFF,TGTGCCAGCACCAAGACTAGCGATGGGTACAATGAGCAGTTCTTC